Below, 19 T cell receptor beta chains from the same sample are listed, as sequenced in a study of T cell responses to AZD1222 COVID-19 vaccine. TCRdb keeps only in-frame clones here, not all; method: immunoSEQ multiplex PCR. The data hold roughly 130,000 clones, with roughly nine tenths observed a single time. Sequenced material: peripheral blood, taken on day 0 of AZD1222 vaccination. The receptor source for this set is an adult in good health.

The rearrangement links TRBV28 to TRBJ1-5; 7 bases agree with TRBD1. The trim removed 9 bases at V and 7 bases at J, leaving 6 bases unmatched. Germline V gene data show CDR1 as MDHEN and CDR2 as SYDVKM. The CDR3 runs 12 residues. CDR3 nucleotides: TGTGCCAGTACAGGGGTTGGCCAGCCCCAGCATTTT. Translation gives CASTGVGQPQHF. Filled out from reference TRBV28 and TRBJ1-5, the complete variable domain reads DVKVTQSSRYLVKRTGEKVFLECVQDMDHENMFWYRQDPGLGLRLIYFSYDVKMKEKGDIPEGYSVSREKKERFSLILESASTNQTSMYLCASTGVGQPQHFGDGTRLSIL.

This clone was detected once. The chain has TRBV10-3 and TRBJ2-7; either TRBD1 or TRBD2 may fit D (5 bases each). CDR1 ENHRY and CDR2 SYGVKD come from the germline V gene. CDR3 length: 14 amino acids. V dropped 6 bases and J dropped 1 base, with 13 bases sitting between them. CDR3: CAIRPGRGSYEQYF. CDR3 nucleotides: TGTGCCATCAGGCCGGGACGGGGTTCCTACGAGCAGTACTTC.

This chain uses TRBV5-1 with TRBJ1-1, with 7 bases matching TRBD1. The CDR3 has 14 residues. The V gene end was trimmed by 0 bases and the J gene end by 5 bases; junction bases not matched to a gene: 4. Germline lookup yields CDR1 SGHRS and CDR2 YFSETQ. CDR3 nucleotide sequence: TGCGCCAGCAGCTTGGGACAGGGACTGACTGAAGCTTTCTTT. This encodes CASSLGQGLTEAFF.

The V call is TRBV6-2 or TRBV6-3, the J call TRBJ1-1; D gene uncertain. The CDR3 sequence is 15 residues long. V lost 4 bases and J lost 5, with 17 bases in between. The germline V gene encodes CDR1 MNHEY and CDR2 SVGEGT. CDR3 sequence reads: CASSSGPPRMTEAFF. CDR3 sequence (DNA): TGTGCCAGCAGTTCCGGGCCGCCCCGGATGACTGAAGCTTTCTTT.

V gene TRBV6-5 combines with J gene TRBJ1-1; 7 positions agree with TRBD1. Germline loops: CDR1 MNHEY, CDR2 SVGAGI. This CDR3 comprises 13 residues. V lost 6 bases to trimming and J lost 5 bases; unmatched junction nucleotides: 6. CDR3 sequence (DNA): TGTGCCAGCAGCTTTCAGGGGGGTACTGAAGCTTTCTTT. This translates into CASSFQGGTEAFF.

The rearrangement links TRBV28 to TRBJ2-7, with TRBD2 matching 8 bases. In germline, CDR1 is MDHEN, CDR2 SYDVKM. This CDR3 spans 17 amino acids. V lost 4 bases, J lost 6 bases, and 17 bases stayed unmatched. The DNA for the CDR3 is TGTGCCAGCAGTTCTCCCGCGGGGGGACGGCTCCGGGCCGAGCAGTACTTC. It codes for CASSSPAGGRLRAEQYF.

In DNA, the CDR3 is TGTGCCAGCAGCCAAAGGCAGGGCGGTGAAAAACTGTTTTTT. It encodes CASSQRQGGEKLFF. This rearrangement joins TRBV3-1 (or the pseudogene TRBV3-2) to TRBJ1-4; TRBD1 might be the D (5 bases). The CDR3 totals 14 residues. CDR1 LGHDT and CDR2 YNNKEL come from the germline V gene (reference sequence). The V gene lost 2 bases and the J gene lost 7 bases, with 11 bases spanning the gap.

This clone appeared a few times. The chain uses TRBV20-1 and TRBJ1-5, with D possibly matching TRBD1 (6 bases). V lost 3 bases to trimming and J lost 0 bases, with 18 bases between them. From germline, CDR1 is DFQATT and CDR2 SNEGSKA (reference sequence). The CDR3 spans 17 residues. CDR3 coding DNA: TGCAGTGCTAGTGATCTTCGCAGGGGCTATAGCAATCAGCCCCAGCATTTT. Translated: CSASDLRRGYSNQPQHF.

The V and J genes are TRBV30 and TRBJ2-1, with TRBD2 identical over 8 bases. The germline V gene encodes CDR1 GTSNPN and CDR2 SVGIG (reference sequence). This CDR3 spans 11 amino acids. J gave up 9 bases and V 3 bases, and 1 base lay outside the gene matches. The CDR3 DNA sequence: TGTGCCTGGAGCCGGGGGGGTGAGCAGTTCTTC. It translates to CAWSRGGEQFF.

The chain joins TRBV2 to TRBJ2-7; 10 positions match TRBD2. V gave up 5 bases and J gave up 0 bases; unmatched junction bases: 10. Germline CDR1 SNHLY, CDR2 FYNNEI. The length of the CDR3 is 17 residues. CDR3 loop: CASSLSASGGSSYEQYF. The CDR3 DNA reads TGTGCCAGCAGTCTCTCGGCTAGCGGGGGTAGCTCCTACGAGCAGTACTTC.

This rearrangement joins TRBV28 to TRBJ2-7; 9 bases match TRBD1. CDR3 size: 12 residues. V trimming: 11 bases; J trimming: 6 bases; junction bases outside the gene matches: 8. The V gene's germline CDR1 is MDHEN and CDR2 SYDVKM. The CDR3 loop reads CAGSQGAREQYF. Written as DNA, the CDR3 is TGTGCCGGGTCACAGGGGGCGCGCGAGCAGTACTTC.

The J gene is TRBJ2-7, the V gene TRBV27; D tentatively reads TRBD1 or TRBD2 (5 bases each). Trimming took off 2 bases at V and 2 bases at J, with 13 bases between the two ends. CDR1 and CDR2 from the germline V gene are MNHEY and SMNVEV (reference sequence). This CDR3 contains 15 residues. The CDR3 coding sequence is TGTGCCAGCAGTTTAACCGGGACCGAGCCCTACGAGCAGTACTTC. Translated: CASSLTGTEPYEQYF.

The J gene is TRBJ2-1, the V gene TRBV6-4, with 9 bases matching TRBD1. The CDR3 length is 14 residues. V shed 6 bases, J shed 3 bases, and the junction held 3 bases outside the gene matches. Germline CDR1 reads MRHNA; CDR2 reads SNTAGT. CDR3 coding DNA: TGTGCCAGCAGCAAGGGACAGGGCTACAATGAGCAGTTCTTC. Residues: CASSKGQGYNEQFF.

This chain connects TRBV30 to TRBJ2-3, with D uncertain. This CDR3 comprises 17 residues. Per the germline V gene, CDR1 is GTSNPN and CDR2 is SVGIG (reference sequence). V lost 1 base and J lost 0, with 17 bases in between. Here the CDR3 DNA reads TGTGCCTGGAGTGACCCCATGTGGCCGGGTAGCACAGATACGCAGTATTTT. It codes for CAWSDPMWPGSTDTQYF. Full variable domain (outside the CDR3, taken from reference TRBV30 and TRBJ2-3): SQTIHQWPATLVQPVGSPLSLECTVEGTSNPNLYWYRQAAGRGLQLLFYSVGIGQISSEVPQNLSASRPQDRQFILSSKKLLLSDSGFYLCAWSDPMWPGSTDTQYFGPGTRLTVL.

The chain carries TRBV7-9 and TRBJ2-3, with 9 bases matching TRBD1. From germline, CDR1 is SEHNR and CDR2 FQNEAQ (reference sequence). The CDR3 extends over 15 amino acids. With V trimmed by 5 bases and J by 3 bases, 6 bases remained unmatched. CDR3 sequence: CASSKTGGKTDTQYF. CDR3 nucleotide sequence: TGTGCCAGCAGCAAAACAGGGGGCAAAACAGATACGCAGTATTTT.

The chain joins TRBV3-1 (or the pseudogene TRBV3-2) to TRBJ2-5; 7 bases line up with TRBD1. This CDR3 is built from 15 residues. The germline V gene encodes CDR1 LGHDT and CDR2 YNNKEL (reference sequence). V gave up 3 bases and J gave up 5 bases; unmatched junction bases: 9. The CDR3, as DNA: TGTGCCAGCAGCCAGTGGGACAGCCCGGGGGAGACCCAGTACTTC. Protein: CASSQWDSPGETQYF.

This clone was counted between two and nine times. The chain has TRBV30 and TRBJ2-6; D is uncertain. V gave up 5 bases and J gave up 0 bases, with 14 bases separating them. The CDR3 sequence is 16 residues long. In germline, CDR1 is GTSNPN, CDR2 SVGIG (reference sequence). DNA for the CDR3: TGTGCCTGGGGGCGGACCGTCTCCTCTGGGGCCAACGTCCTGACTTTC. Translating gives CAWGRTVSSGANVLTF.

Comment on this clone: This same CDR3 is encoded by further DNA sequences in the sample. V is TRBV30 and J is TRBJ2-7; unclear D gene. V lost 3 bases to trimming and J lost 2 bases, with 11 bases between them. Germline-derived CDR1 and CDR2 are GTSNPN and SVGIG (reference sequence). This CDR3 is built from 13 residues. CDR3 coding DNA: TGTGCCTGGAGCCCACCGGGCCCCTACGAGCAGTACTTC. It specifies CAWSPPGPYEQYF.

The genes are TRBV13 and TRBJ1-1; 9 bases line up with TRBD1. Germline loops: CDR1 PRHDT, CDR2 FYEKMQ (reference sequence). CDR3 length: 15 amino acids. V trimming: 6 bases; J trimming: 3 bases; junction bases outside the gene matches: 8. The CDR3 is CASSYTGGADTEAFF. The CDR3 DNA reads TGTGCCAGCAGTTATACAGGGGGCGCAGACACTGAAGCTTTCTTT. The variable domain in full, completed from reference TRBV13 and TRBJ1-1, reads AAGVIQSPRHLIKEKRETATLKCYPIPRHDTVYWYQQGPGQDPQFLISFYEKMQSDKGSIPDRFSAQQFSDYHSELNMSSLELGDSALYFCASSYTGGADTEAFFGQGTRLTVV.